This paragraph covers one T cell receptor (beta chain) sequence. Its antigen is unidentified. TCRdb's copy holds only in-frame clones and misses some; the assay was immunoSEQ multiplex PCR. Counted here are roughly 86,000 clones, 95% to 98% occurring once; the ten biggest clones make up roughly 0.03%. Thymus specimens were resections from corrective heart surgery. This sample was taken from a study of human thymus T cells. Findings of the study overall: Thymic repertoires overlap heavily among unrelated individuals, related research has reported. Repertoires sampled from thymus and blood appeared biased in V and J gene usage.

V was clipped by 4 bases and J by 1 base, with 16 bases between them. Germline lookup yields CDR1 MGHRA and CDR2 YSYEKL. The length of the CDR3 is 16 residues. The gene calls are TRBV4-1 and TRBJ1-1; D possibly corresponds to TRBD1 (6 bases). Sequenced sample: thymus tissue. This receptor was obtained from a boy under two years old with a congenital heart defect but otherwise immunologically healthy. CDR3: CASSRQGGGRNTEAFF. CDR3 nucleotides: TGCGCCAGCAGCCGCCAAGGGGGAGGGCGGAACACTGAAGCTTTCTTT.